This is a list of T cell receptor beta chains from one sample in a study of T cell responses to AZD1222 COVID-19 vaccine. Assay used: immunoSEQ multiplex PCR; TCRdb lists only in-frame clones, some missing. The repertoire holds roughly 100,000 clones, with approximately 84% as singletons. Specimen: peripheral blood, collected on day 0 of AZD1222 vaccination. The receptors shown here come from an adult in good health. Both conserved end residues are part of each CDR3. D genes are given only for firm matches. Clone size is given for some rows only: seen once, a few or many times, or a class if the clone is expanded.

TRBJ2-2,TRBV7-6,TRBD2,few,TGTGCCAGCAGCTTACGACTAGCGGACACCGGGGAGCTGTTTTTT,CASSLRLADTGELFF
TRBJ1-5,TRBV19,.,.,TGTGCCAGTACTCTACAGAACAGCAATCAGCCCCAGCATTTT,CASTLQNSNQPQHF
TRBJ1-2,TRBV6-1,.,.,TGTGCCAGCAGTGAAGCTCGACCTACAGGGTCCGCTGGCTACACCTTC,CASSEARPTGSAGYTF
TRBJ2-3,TRBV14,TRBD2,.,TGTGCCAGCAGCCAAACCCATTACGGGGGAGGGCCCCCGCAGTATTTT,CASSQTHYGGGPPQYF
TRBJ2-3,TRBV10-1,TRBD2,.,TGCGCCAGCAGTGGCGGGAGGAGCGATACGCAGTATTTT,CASSGGRSDTQYF
TRBJ1-5,TRBV27,.,.,TGTGCCAGCAGCCTAACAGCGAATGGCAATCAGCCCCAGCATTTT,CASSLTANGNQPQHF
TRBJ1-4,TRBV5-1,.,.,TGCGCCAGCAGCTCTACCCGACAAGTAATGAGGGTCGAAAAACTGTTTTTT,CASSSTRQVMRVEKLFF
TRBJ2-7,TRBV15,TRBD2,.,TGTGCCACCAGCAGGGGGACTAACTCCTACGAGCAGTACTTC,CATSRGTNSYEQYF
TRBJ2-7,TRBV6-5,.,.,TGTGCCAGCAGTTACTCGGAGGGGTCCTACGAGCAGTACTTC,CASSYSEGSYEQYF
TRBJ2-1,TRBV7-9,TRBD2,.,TGTGCCAGCAGCCCGAGGGCCCTAGCGGGTGGAGATGAGCAGTTCTTC,CASSPRALAGGDEQFF
TRBJ2-7,TRBV5-1,.,.,TGCGCCAGCAGCACCGGGACTCCAGCACAAGAGCAGTACTTC,CASSTGTPAQEQYF
TRBJ2-6,TRBV28,.,once,TGTGCCAGCAGCGAGACGGACTCTGGGGCCAACGTCCTGACTTTC,CASSETDSGANVLTF
TRBJ2-2,TRBV6-5,.,.,TGTGCCAGCGGGGTGGCAAGCGGGGAGCTGTTTTTT,CASGVASGELFF
TRBJ1-5,TRBV6-6,.,.,TGTGCCAGCAGCCGGAGGGGGGACAATCAGCCCCAGCATTTT,CASSRRGDNQPQHF
TRBJ1-4,TRBV5-4,TRBD1,many,TGTGCCAGCAGCTTGACTCTCAGGGGGGATGAAAAACTGTTTTTT,CASSLTLRGDEKLFF
TRBJ2-7,TRBV28,TRBD2,.,TGTGCCAGCACTTTCGCCGGGACTAGCGGGTTCTACGAGCAGTACTTC,CASTFAGTSGFYEQYF
TRBJ1-4,TRBV19,TRBD1,.,TGTGCCAGTAGCCCCGGGACAGCAACTAATGAAAAACTGTTTTTT,CASSPGTATNEKLFF
TRBJ2-7,TRBV27,TRBD2,.,TGTGCCAGCAGTGTAGCGGGAGGGAGCTCCTACGAGCAGTACTTC,CASSVAGGSSYEQYF
TRBJ2-7,TRBV19,.,.,TGTGCCAGTAGTGACCGCTACGAGCAGTACTTC,CASSDRYEQYF
TRBJ2-2,TRBV6-5,TRBD1,.,TGTGCCAGCAGTTACTCCGGCAGGGGGAGAACCGGGGAGCTGTTTTTT,CASSYSGRGRTGELFF
TRBJ1-1,TRBV4-2,.,.,TGTGCCAGCAGCGCAGCCTCCGAGGCGAAGAACACTGAAGCTTTCTTT,CASSAASEAKNTEAFF
TRBJ2-1,TRBV7-9,.,.,TGTGCCAGCAGCTACGCCGGGAGTGGCAATGAGCAGTTCTTC,CASSYAGSGNEQFF
TRBJ2-7,TRBV16,.,.,TGTGCCAGCAGCCAAATCGGGACAAGCAGCTCCTACGAGCAGTACTTC,CASSQIGTSSSYEQYF
TRBJ2-1,TRBV27,.,.,TGTGCCAGCAGTTTCGGGACGCAAGAAGGTATTTCCTACAATGAGCAGTTCTTC,CASSFGTQEGISYNEQFF
TRBJ1-2,TRBV20-1,TRBD1,.,TGCAGTGCTAGTGACCGATCCGGGACAGGGGGACATGGCTACACCTTC,CSASDRSGTGGHGYTF
TRBJ2-7,TRBV18,TRBD2,.,TGTGCCAGCTCACCACCGGCAGCGGGAGACGAGCAGTACTTC,CASSPPAAGDEQYF
TRBJ2-3,TRBV6-5,TRBD2,.,TGTGCCAGCAGTTCCCTAGCGGGAGCAACAGATACGCAGTATTTT,CASSSLAGATDTQYF
TRBJ2-7,TRBV3-1/TRBV3-2,TRBD1,once,TGTGCCAGCTCGGGACAGGGCCTCTACGAGCAGTACTTC,CASSGQGLYEQYF
TRBJ2-1,TRBV19,TRBD2,once,TGTGCCAGTAGAATGGGGGGGGAGCAGTTCTTC,CASRMGGEQFF
TRBJ2-1,TRBV13,TRBD2,.,TGTGCCAGCAGCCTTAACCCGGGACTAGCGGAGGATGAGCAGTTCTTC,CASSLNPGLAEDEQFF
TRBJ2-7,TRBV5-1,TRBD1,once,TGCGCCAGCAGCCCGTTGGTGGGACAGGGGACCTACGAGCAGTACTTC,CASSPLVGQGTYEQYF
TRBJ1-2,TRBV30,.,.,TGTGCCTGGAGGAAATACGGAGGCTACACCTTC,CAWRKYGGYTF
TRBJ2-6,TRBV9,.,.,TGTGCCAGCAGCGTGGGCGGGGCTGGTGCCAACGTCCTGACTTTC,CASSVGGAGANVLTF
TRBJ2-7,TRBV4-1,.,.,TGCGCCAGCAGCCAAGGGATACTACGGAGGGTCGTTGGGGTCGAGCAGTACTTC,CASSQGILRRVVGVEQYF
TRBJ2-7,TRBV9,TRBD2,.,TGTGCCAGCAGCGTACGGGCTAGCGGGAGTTACGAGCAGTACTTC,CASSVRASGSYEQYF
TRBJ2-7,TRBV19,TRBD2,.,TGTGCCAGTAGTATAAAGTTGGGACTAGCCTACGAGCAGTACTTC,CASSIKLGLAYEQYF
TRBJ1-5,TRBV7-9,TRBD1,.,TGTGCCAGCAGCTTATATGGACAGGGGGCGGACAATCAGCCCCAGCATTTT,CASSLYGQGADNQPQHF
TRBJ1-5,TRBV30,.,.,TGTGCCTGGAGTCGGACAGACCTCGCGCCCCAGCATTTT,CAWSRTDLAPQHF
TRBJ2-7,TRBV10-3,.,.,TGTGCCATCAGTGAGCGATTACCGAGTGAGTCCTACGAGCAGTACTTC,CAISERLPSESYEQYF
TRBJ1-1,TRBV12-3/TRBV12-4,.,.,TGTGCCAGCAGTTTAAAGTCCTACACTGAAGCTTTCTTT,CASSLKSYTEAFF
TRBJ2-3,TRBV10-3,TRBD2,.,TGTGCCATCAGTGAGGGACTAGGTCGAGATACGCAGTATTTT,CAISEGLGRDTQYF
TRBJ2-7,TRBV4-1,.,once,TGCGCCAGCAGCCAATCGACAGGTATAGTGCACTACGAGCAGTACTTC,CASSQSTGIVHYEQYF
TRBJ2-1,TRBV11-3,.,.,TGTGCCAGCAGCCTCGGGAGAGGGGCCTACAATGAGCAGTTCTTC,CASSLGRGAYNEQFF
TRBJ2-2,TRBV5-1,TRBD1,.,TGCGCCAGCAGCCCGGGCGGGACAGGGGGAACCGGGGAGCTGTTTTTT,CASSPGGTGGTGELFF
TRBJ2-7,TRBV4-1,.,.,TGCGCCAGCAGCGGGACGTACTCCTACGAGCAGTACTTC,CASSGTYSYEQYF
TRBJ2-6,TRBV19,.,.,TGTGCCGCCAGTCTGCCTGGGGCCAACGTCCTGACTTTC,CAASLPGANVLTF
TRBJ1-2,TRBV14,.,.,TGTGCCAGCAGCCCCCGATTGGGGCAGGGCGGCTACACCTTC,CASSPRLGQGGYTF
TRBJ2-7,TRBV28,.,.,TGTGCCACCCTAGGGGGAAGGGTCTACGAGCAGTACTTC,CATLGGRVYEQYF
TRBJ2-3,TRBV18,.,.,TGTGCCAGCTCACTCATCACAGATACGCAGTATTTT,CASSLITDTQYF
TRBJ2-7,TRBV18,.,.,TGTGCCAGCTCACCACCGACAACCTACGAGCAGTACTTC,CASSPPTTYEQYF
TRBJ1-1,TRBV6-5,.,.,TGTGCCAGCAGTTCCCAGGGGAGGGGGAACACTGAAGCTTTCTTT,CASSSQGRGNTEAFF
TRBJ1-1,TRBV7-9,.,few,TGTGCCAGCAGCTTATGGACTGAAGCTTTCTTT,CASSLWTEAFF
TRBJ1-5,TRBV6-5,.,.,TGTGCCAGCAGTTACTTAGCGGGTCAGCCCCAGCATTTT,CASSYLAGQPQHF
TRBJ1-5,TRBV27,.,.,TGTGCCAGCAGTTGGCAGTACAATCAGCCCCAGCATTTT,CASSWQYNQPQHF
TRBJ2-7,TRBV7-9,.,.,TGTGCCAGCAGCCCGGATTATCGGGGCGAGCAGTACTTC,CASSPDYRGEQYF